The rows below give T cell receptor beta chains drawn from one sample of a study of CD8+ T cells in alopecia areata. Generated by immunoSEQ multiplex PCR, the TCRdb table keeps only in-frame clones and is missing some. The sample has some 99,000 clones, over 40% seen once. Sequenced: CD4+ T cells sorted from blood. Receptors originate from a human donor with alopecia areata. CDR3s include the opening cysteine and the closing phenylalanine or tryptophan. D genes are given only for firm matches. Clone size is given for some rows only: seen once, a few or many times, or a class if the clone is expanded.

cdr3_nt cdr3_aa clone_size v_call d_call j_call
TGCAGCGTCGACGGGGGCCCGACAGATACGCAGTATTTT CSVDGGPTDTQYF few TRBV29-1 . TRBJ2-3
TGTGCCTGTCCCAAGGGGGGCAACTATGGCTACACCTTC CACPKGGNYGYTF . TRBV30 . TRBJ1-2
TGTGCCAGCAGTTACAGGGACCTCACAGATACGCAGTATTTT CASSYRDLTDTQYF few TRBV6-6 . TRBJ2-3
TGTGCCTGGAGTGTCCGACAGGGTTCGACAGATACGCAGTATTTT CAWSVRQGSTDTQYF . TRBV30 TRBD1 TRBJ2-3
TGTGCCTGGAGTGTAGACAATAGCCAAAACATTCAGTACTTC CAWSVDNSQNIQYF . TRBV30 . TRBJ2-4
TGTGCCAGCAGTGGGGCGGGTACCTACAATGAGCAGTTCTTC CASSGAGTYNEQFF . TRBV2 . TRBJ2-1
TGTGCCAGCAGCCAACAGGGATCGAACATTCAGTACTTC CASSQQGSNIQYF . TRBV28 . TRBJ2-4
TGTGCCAGCAGTCATCAACTTGAAAAACTGTTTTTT CASSHQLEKLFF . TRBV2 . TRBJ1-4
TGTGCCAGCAGCTTCGGCGCAGGGTTCGAGGGCTACACCTTC CASSFGAGFEGYTF few TRBV11-2 . TRBJ1-2
TGTGCCAGCAGCAAAAGTGGGGACAGGGGTTTCGCTTTCTTT CASSKSGDRGFAFF . TRBV9 TRBD1 TRBJ1-1
TGTGCCTGGAGTGTAGGGCCCTACGAGCAGTACTTC CAWSVGPYEQYF . TRBV30 . TRBJ2-7
TGTGCCAGCAGCCCTCGGACAGGGGCGAATTCACCCCTCCACTTT CASSPRTGANSPLHF . TRBV9 TRBD1 TRBJ1-6
TGTGCCAGCAGCCCCACAGGGAACACTGAAGCTTTCTTT CASSPTGNTEAFF . TRBV7-3 . TRBJ1-1
TGCAGCGTTGAAACGTATGGCTACACCTTC CSVETYGYTF few TRBV29-1 . TRBJ1-2
TGTGCCAGCAGCTTAGATGCCGGGGACAGGGCTGGCTTC CASSLDAGDRAGF many TRBV7-9 TRBD1 TRBJ2-7
TGCGCCAGCAGCCACGCGGGGGATACGCAGTATTTT CASSHAGDTQYF . TRBV4-1 . TRBJ2-3